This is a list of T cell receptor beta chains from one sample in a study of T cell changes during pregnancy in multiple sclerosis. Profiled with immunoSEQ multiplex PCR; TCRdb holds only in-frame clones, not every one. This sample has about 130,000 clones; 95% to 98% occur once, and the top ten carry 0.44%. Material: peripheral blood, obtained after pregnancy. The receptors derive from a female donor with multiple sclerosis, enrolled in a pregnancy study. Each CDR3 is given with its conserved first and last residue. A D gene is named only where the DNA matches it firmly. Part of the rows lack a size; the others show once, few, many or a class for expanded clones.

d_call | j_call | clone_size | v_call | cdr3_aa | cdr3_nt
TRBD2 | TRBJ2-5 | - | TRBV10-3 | CAISDTVARYGTKETQYF | TGTGCCATCAGTGATACAGTGGCGCGTTATGGGACTAAAGAGACCCAGTACTTC
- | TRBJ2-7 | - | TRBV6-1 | CASSNPGLQSNEQYF | TGTGCCAGCAGTAACCCGGGACTCCAGAGCAACGAGCAGTACTTC
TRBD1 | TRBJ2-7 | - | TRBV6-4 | CATGLDRVGEQYF | TGTGCCACCGGGTTAGACAGGGTGGGAGAGCAGTACTTC
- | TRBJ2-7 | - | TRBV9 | CASSGDIGARDYEQYF | TGTGCCAGCAGCGGGGACATCGGGGCCCGGGACTACGAGCAGTACTTC
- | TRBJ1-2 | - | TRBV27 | CASSYRIGSLAGYTF | TGTGCCAGCAGTTACAGAATAGGGAGTTTAGCTGGCTACACCTTC
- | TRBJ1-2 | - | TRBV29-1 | CSVDLGGAYGYTF | TGCAGCGTCGACCTTGGGGGGGCCTATGGCTACACCTTC
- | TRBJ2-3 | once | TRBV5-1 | CASSETSINTDTQYF | TGCGCCAGCAGCGAGACTAGTATAAACACAGATACGCAGTATTTT
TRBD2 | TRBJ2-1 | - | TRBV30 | CAWRPLETSGRALSNEQFF | TGTGCCTGGAGACCCCTCGAGACTAGCGGGAGGGCATTGAGCAATGAGCAGTTCTTC
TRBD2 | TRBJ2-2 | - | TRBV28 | CATPGASGTGELFF | TGTGCCACCCCGGGGGCTAGCGGGACCGGGGAGCTGTTTTTT
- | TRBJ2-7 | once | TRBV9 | CASSAGQFPYEQYF | TGTGCCAGCAGCGCCGGACAGTTCCCCTACGAGCAGTACTTC
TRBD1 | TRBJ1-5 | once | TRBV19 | CASSIQGGFGNQPQHF | TGTGCCAGTAGTATACAGGGGGGATTTGGCAATCAGCCCCAGCATTTT
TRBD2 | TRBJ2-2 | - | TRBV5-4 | CASRPATSGSSGELFF | TGTGCCAGCAGACCGGCGACTAGCGGGAGCTCCGGGGAGCTGTTTTTT
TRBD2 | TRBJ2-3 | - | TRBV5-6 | CASSGTSRRNTDTQYF | TGTGCCAGCAGCGGGACTAGCAGGAGGAACACAGATACGCAGTATTTT
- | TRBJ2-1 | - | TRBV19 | CASGASAYNEQFF | TGTGCCAGCGGAGCTAGCGCCTACAATGAGCAGTTCTTC
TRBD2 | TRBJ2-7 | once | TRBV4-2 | CASSPSNLAGGEDEQYF | TGTGCCAGCAGCCCATCTAATCTAGCGGGAGGGGAGGACGAGCAGTACTTC
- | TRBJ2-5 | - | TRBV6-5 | CASSYGSLQETQYF | TGTGCCAGCAGTTACGGCTCGTTACAAGAGACCCAGTACTTC
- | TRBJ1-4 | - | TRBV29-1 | CSVSTAPNEKLFF | TGCAGCGTTTCGACTGCCCCTAATGAAAAACTGTTTTTT
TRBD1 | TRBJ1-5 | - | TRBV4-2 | CASSQDLSNRGKIQPQHF | TGTGCCAGCAGCCAAGACCTCTCGAACAGGGGTAAAATTCAGCCCCAGCATTTT
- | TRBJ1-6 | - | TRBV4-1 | CASSQGSNSPLHF | TGCGCCAGCAGCCAAGGTAGTAATTCACCCCTCCACTTT
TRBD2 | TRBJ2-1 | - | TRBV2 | CASSEEAAAGSEQFF | TGTGCCAGCAGTGAAGAGGCGGCAGCGGGAAGTGAGCAGTTCTTC
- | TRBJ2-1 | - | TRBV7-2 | CASSWDFQDYNEQFF | TGTGCCAGCAGCTGGGACTTTCAAGATTACAATGAGCAGTTCTTC
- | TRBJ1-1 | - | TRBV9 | CASSVEMNTEAFF | TGTGCCAGCAGCGTGGAGATGAACACTGAAGCTTTCTTT
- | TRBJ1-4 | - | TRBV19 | CASTDARRGGNEKLFF | TGTGCCAGTACCGATGCCCGGCGGGGGGGTAATGAAAAACTGTTTTTT
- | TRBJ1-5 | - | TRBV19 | CASSMVAGANQPQHF | TGTGCCAGTAGTATGGTGGCAGGGGCCAATCAGCCCCAGCATTTT
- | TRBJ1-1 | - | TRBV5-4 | CASSFESRPNTEAFF | TGTGCCAGCAGCTTTGAATCTAGGCCGAACACTGAAGCTTTCTTT
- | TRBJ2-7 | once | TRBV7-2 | CASRGLGEQYF | TGTGCCAGCCGAGGTCTGGGCGAGCAGTACTTC
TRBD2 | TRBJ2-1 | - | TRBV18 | CASSPRLAGRYNEQFF | TGTGCCAGCTCACCACGATTAGCGGGACGCTACAATGAGCAGTTCTTC
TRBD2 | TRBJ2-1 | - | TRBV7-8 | CASSLRPGLAGTYNEQFF | TGTGCCAGCAGCTTAAGGCCCGGCTTAGCGGGGACCTACAATGAGCAGTTCTTC
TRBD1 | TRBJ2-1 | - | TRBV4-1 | CASSQRQGAWDNEQFF | TGCGCCAGCAGCCAACGGCAGGGGGCTTGGGACAATGAGCAGTTCTTC
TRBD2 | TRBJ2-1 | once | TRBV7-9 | CASSLASLAGGPNEQFF | TGTGCCAGCAGCTTAGCCTCGCTAGCGGGAGGGCCTAATGAGCAGTTCTTC
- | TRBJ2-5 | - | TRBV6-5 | CASSYSAGSKETQYF | TGTGCCAGCAGTTACTCTGCGGGGTCAAAAGAGACCCAGTACTTC
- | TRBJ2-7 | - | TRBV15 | CATSRDTDYEQYF | TGTGCCACCAGCAGGGACACGGACTACGAGCAGTACTTC
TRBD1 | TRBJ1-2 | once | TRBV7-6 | CASSSLIGHRGLNYGYTF | TGTGCCAGCAGCTCCCTCATTGGACACAGGGGGTTAAACTATGGCTACACCTTC
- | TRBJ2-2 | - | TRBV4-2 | CASSQVVVTGELFF | TGTGCCAGCAGCCAAGTAGTTGTGACCGGGGAGCTGTTTTTT
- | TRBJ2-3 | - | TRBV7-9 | CASSWQGWGSTDTQYF | TGTGCCAGCAGCTGGCAGGGGTGGGGTAGCACAGATACGCAGTATTTT
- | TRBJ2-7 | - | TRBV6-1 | CASSDGGTPSYEQYF | TGTGCCAGCAGTGATGGAGGGACCCCTTCCTACGAGCAGTACTTC
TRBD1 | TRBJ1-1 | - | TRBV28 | CAADRGATEAFF | TGTGCCGCCGACAGGGGCGCCACTGAAGCTTTCTTT
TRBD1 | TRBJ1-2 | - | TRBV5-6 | CASSLDRGKYGYTF | TGTGCCAGCAGCTTGGACAGGGGGAAATATGGCTACACCTTC
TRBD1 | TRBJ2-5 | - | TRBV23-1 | CASSQDRQGQETQYF | TGCGCCAGCAGTCAAGATAGACAGGGACAAGAGACCCAGTACTTC
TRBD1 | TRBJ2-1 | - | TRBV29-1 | CSVEEVTGTGRNEQFF | TGCAGCGTTGAAGAGGTAACCGGGACAGGGCGAAATGAGCAGTTCTTC
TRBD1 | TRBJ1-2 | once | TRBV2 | CASSEGVRGFGYTF | TGTGCCAGCAGTGAAGGGGTCAGGGGGTTTGGCTACACCTTC
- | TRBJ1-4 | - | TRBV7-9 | CASSSQGMIANEKLFF | TGTGCCAGCAGCTCTCAGGGCATGATAGCTAATGAAAAACTGTTTTTT
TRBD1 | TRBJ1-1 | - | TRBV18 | CASSPLGTGGASTEAFF | TGTGCCAGCTCACCACTCGGGACAGGGGGAGCGAGCACTGAAGCTTTCTTT
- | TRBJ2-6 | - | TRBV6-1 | CASTEGGLVNVLTF | TGTGCCAGCACGGAAGGGGGTCTGGTTAACGTCCTGACTTTC
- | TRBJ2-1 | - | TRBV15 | CATSRAGSGYNEQFF | TGTGCCACCAGCAGAGCAGGGTCAGGATACAATGAGCAGTTCTTC
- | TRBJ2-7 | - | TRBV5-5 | CASSSTGPLEQYF | TGTGCCAGCAGCTCGACAGGACCCCTCGAGCAGTACTTC
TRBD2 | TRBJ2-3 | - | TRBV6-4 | CALGELADTTSTDTQYF | TGTGCCCTAGGGGAACTAGCGGATACGACTAGCACAGATACGCAGTATTTT
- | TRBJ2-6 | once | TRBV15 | CATSRGMAGSGANVLTF | TGTGCCACCAGCAGAGGAATGGCAGGGTCCGGGGCCAACGTCCTGACTTTC
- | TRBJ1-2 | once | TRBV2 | CASSEARGGGYGYTF | TGTGCCAGCAGTGAAGCAAGGGGAGGGGGATATGGCTACACCTTC
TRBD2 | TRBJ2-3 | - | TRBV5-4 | CASSGRALAGPTGTDTQYF | TGTGCCAGCAGCGGGAGGGCGCTAGCGGGCCCAACTGGCACAGATACGCAGTATTTT
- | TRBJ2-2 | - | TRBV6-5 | CASSSEGQGYAGELFF | TGTGCCAGCAGTTCTGAGGGTCAGGGGTACGCCGGGGAGCTGTTTTTT
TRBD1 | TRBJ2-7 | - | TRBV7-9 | CASSVPGQGAYEQYF | TGTGCCAGCAGCGTTCCGGGACAGGGGGCCTACGAGCAGTACTTC
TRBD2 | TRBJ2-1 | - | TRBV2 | CASSFLAGGQSSYNEQFF | TGTGCCAGCAGCTTTTTAGCGGGAGGTCAGAGCTCCTACAATGAGCAGTTCTTC
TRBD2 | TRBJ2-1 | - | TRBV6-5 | CASRQTSSGYNEQFF | TGTGCCAGCAGACAGACTAGCAGTGGGTACAATGAGCAGTTCTTC